These 3 T cell receptor beta chains share one sample of origin, sequenced in a study of control samples from healthy donors and cancer patients. Repertoires were generated with immunoSEQ multiplex PCR, while TCRdb's copy carries only in-frame clones and drops some. The sample holds 200,000 or so clones, over 90% seen once. Sequenced material: blood. These receptors came from a man over 45 in good health.

The rearrangement links TRBV7-9 to TRBJ1-6; possible D gene TRBD1, 5 bases. The V end lost 6 bases, the J end lost 5 bases, and 14 bases lay between the germline ends. The CDR3 spans 15 residues. Germline loops: CDR1 SEHNR, CDR2 FQNEAQ (reference sequence). In nucleotides, the CDR3 is TGTGCCAGCAGGGCTTCAGGGAGCGATAATTCACCCCTCCACTTT. Translating gives CASRASGSDNSPLHF.

The chain recombines TRBV5-1 with TRBJ1-1; a possible D gene is TRBD1 (5 bases). V lost 2 bases, J lost 1 base, and 15 bases lay in between. Looked up from germline, CDR1 is SGHRS and CDR2 is YFSETQ. The length of the CDR3 is 16 residues. CDR3 sequence: CASSFLGGTQNTEAFF. The CDR3 region has the DNA TGCGCCAGCAGCTTTTTGGGCGGGACTCAGAACACTGAAGCTTTCTTT.

The J gene is TRBJ2-7, the V gene TRBV13, with TRBD1 matching 9 bases. The trim removed 5 bases at V and 5 bases at J, leaving 10 bases unmatched. The CDR3 has 15 residues. Per the germline V gene, CDR1 is PRHDT and CDR2 is FYEKMQ (reference sequence). The CDR3 DNA is TGTGCCAGCAGCCAAGTCGGGACAGGGTACCACGAGCAGTACTTC. Translation: CASSQVGTGYHEQYF.